The present TCR beta chain was sequenced within a study of naive and memory T cell subsets. The study, taken as a whole, reports: Over 95% of naive TCR sequences appeared only once after error correction, unlike memory subsets. Possibly reflecting memory cells re-expressing CD45RA, a few larger clonotypes occurred in naive repertoires, especially CD8.

Two oligonucleotides, mixed equimolar, formed the beta constant-region primer covering TRBC1 and TRBC2. The ligated cDNA underwent four PCR rounds using SP2 and nested alpha and beta constant-region primers. TCRdb re-called the UMI-ligation and nested PCR reads with MiXCR, one entry per CDR3 protein. The table records 120,000 to 150,000 distinct CDR3 sequences, roughly 23% of them present only once. Trimming removed 0 bases from V and 3 bases from J; junction bases left unmatched: 2. Germline V gene data show CDR1 as SGHRS and CDR2 as YFSETQ. The CDR3 is 14 amino acids. Concerning this clonotype itself: As yet, its antigen is unknown.

The specimen sequenced was naive CD4+ T cells from blood. This clonotype was obtained from a human donor in good health. The chain combines TRBV5-1 with TRBJ1-2; 7 bases match TRBD1. DNA for the CDR3: TGCGCCAGCAGCTTGGTTGGACAGGACTATGGCTACACCTTC. Amino acid sequence: CASSLVGQDYGYTF.